This TCR beta chain derives from a study of early T cells in non-severe SARS-CoV-2 infection. Study background: The input, bulk RNA from unsorted whole blood, was sequenced, and chains were unpaired.

Attachment of unique molecular identifiers was made to individual cDNA molecules. Using its own MiXCR run on the 5' RACE reads, TCRdb lists one record per CDR3 protein. The table has over 60,000 distinct CDR3 sequences, roughly 10% seen once. Study-wide findings and caveats: Database matching using VDJdb favored anti-spike CD8 responses, with private and CD4 specificities left missing.

The CDR3 consists of 17 residues. Germline CDR1 reads MNHEY; CDR2 reads SVGEGT. V shed 2 bases, J shed 1 base, and the junction held 9 bases outside the gene matches. This clonotype was seen repeatedly, ten times or more. Its antigen is still unknown. The V gene is TRBV6-2 or TRBV6-3, the J gene TRBJ2-3; 7 bases agree with TRBD2. The sample comprised whole blood. This sequence originates from an adult who was a healthcare worker with PCR-confirmed SARS-CoV-2 infection or an uninfected control (not recorded which). DNA of the CDR3: TGTGCCAGCAGTTACCGACGTGGCACTAGCGGCACAGATACGCAGTATTTT. It translates to CASSYRRGTSGTDTQYF.